The next 23 T cell receptor beta chains were all read from a single sample in a study of post-analysis software for immune sequencing data. Their antigens are not known. Regarding the study as a whole: Patients carried roughly five TRBV segments more frequently than controls did, and TRBV5-6, TRBV5-1 and TRBV20-1 were among them.

cDNA libraries for TCR beta contained unique molecular identifiers. TCRdb redid the calling of the PCR reads with MiXCR, one entry per CDR3 protein. The sample carries around 700,000 distinct CDR3 sequences, about 60% recorded once. Sequenced sample: blood. The origin of the receptors is a girl aged 2 to 10 with multiple sclerosis.

In its sample, this clonotype was seen a few times. This sequence joins TRBV9 and TRBJ2-1, with 14 bases fitting TRBD2. The CDR3 extends over 17 amino acids. Germline V gene lookup returns CDR1 SGDLS and CDR2 YYNGEE. After removal of 5 bases from V and 0 bases from J, the junction contained 4 bases not matched to a gene. The CDR3: CASSVGTSGSSYNEQFF. DNA of the CDR3: TGTGCCAGCAGTGTGGGGACTAGCGGGAGCTCCTACAATGAGCAGTTCTTC.

The J gene is TRBJ2-1, the V gene TRBV20-1, with D unclear. V was shortened by 6 bases and J by 7 bases, with 10 bases between the two germline ends. This CDR3 is 11 amino acids long. Germline-derived CDR1 and CDR2 are DFQATT and SNEGSKA (reference sequence). Written as DNA, the CDR3 is TGCAGTGCAGGGCGGCTGAATGAGCAGTTCTTC. Its translation is CSAGRLNEQFF.

This chain links TRBV10-3 with TRBJ2-7; 8 nucleotides agree with TRBD2. J gave up 4 bases and V 0 bases, and 20 bases lay outside the gene matches. This CDR3 has 20 amino acids. The germline gives CDR1 ENHRY, CDR2 SYGVKD. The CDR3: CAISESVFRPHREGNYEQYF. In nucleotides, the CDR3 is TGTGCCATCAGTGAGTCGGTATTTCGACCCCACCGGGAGGGAAATTACGAGCAGTACTTC.

This chain uses TRBV12-3 or TRBV12-4 with TRBJ2-7; D may match TRBD1 or TRBD2 (5 bases each). V gave up 5 bases and J gave up 0 bases, with 17 bases separating them. The CDR3 sequence is 16 residues long. The CDR3 nucleotides read TGTGCCAGCAGTCCACCCGGGGACGGCAGCTCCTACGAGCAGTACTTC. This sequence encodes CASSPPGDGSSYEQYF.

This chain joins TRBV6-5 and TRBJ2-5; 7 bases align to TRBD1. This CDR3 is 15 amino acids long. The V and J ends lost 5 bases and 1 base, in that order; junction bases with no gene match: 7. Per germline, CDR1 MNHEY and CDR2 SVGAGI. CDR3 DNA: TGTGCCAGCAGTCCCTCGGACAGGTTCCAAGAGACCCAGTACTTC. It encodes CASSPSDRFQETQYF.

V and J are TRBV11-3 and TRBJ2-1, with a weak D call TRBD2 (6 bases). V gave up 0 bases and J gave up 8 bases, with 14 bases separating them. The CDR3 contains 15 residues. The germline V gene has CDR1 SGHNT and CDR2 YENEEA. The CDR3: CASSLEGSSGDEQFF. The CDR3 DNA reads as TGTGCCAGCAGCTTAGAGGGAAGCTCGGGGGATGAGCAGTTCTTC. Looking up the rest from reference TRBV11-3 and TRBJ2-1 gives the full variable domain: EAGVVQSPRYKIIEKKQPVAFWCNPISGHNTLYWYLQNLGQGPELLIRYENEEAVDDSQLPKDRFSAERLKGVDSTLKIQPAELGDSAVYLCASSLEGSSGDEQFFGPGTRLTVL.

This clonotype occurred a few times. This sequence joins TRBV5-1 and TRBJ2-5, with a possible D match to TRBD2 (6 bases). The length of the CDR3 is 16 residues. The V end lost 2 bases, the J end lost 2 bases, and 16 bases lay between the germline ends. Germline CDR1 SGHRS, CDR2 YFSETQ. The CDR3 DNA reads TGCGCCAGCAGCTTTGACCGGGGGAGACTACAAGAGACCCAGTACTTC. Protein sequence: CASSFDRGRLQETQYF.

A few counts support this clonotype. The chain combines TRBV7-2 with TRBJ2-1, with 7 bases fitting TRBD2. The ends lost 1 base at V and 2 bases at J; junction bases unmatched: 5. Germline V gene lookup returns CDR1 SGHTA and CDR2 FQGNSA. This CDR3 is built from 16 residues. The CDR3 sequence is CASSLVPGGTYNEQFF. The CDR3 DNA reads as TGTGCCAGCAGCTTAGTGCCGGGGGGAACCTACAATGAGCAGTTCTTC.

The gene calls are TRBV5-1 and TRBJ2-1; TRBD2 aligns across 12 bases. Germline V gene lookup returns CDR1 SGHRS and CDR2 YFSETQ. The CDR3 contains 19 residues. V shed 0 bases and J 5 bases; nucleotides not matched to a gene: 12. The CDR3 DNA is TGCGCCAGCAGCTTGGCCCCTAGCGGGAGGGCGCCTGCTCACAATGAGCAGTTCTTC. Its translation is CASSLAPSGRAPAHNEQFF.

The chain is built from TRBV6-6 and TRBJ2-7, with a possible D match to TRBD1 (7 bases). The end of the DNA is better explained by TRBJ2-5, so the J call may be wrong. This CDR3 region has 16 residues. Germline CDR1 MNHNY, CDR2 SVGAGI (reference sequence). CDR3 coding DNA: TGTGCCAGCAGTTATGTCAGGGGGGTGGTGGTAGAGACCCAGTACTTC. Translated, it gives CASSYVRGVVVETQYF.

V usage is TRBV20-1 and J usage is TRBJ2-4, with D possibly being TRBD2 (5 bases). Trimming left V 1 base short and J 13 bases short, with 11 bases between. Germline assignment: CDR1 DFQATT and CDR2 SNEGSKA (reference sequence). This CDR3 is 11 amino acids long. The CDR3 reads CSARVDREQYF. The CDR3, as DNA: TGCAGTGCTAGAGTTGATAGGGAGCAGTACTTC.

This chain uses TRBV4-1 with TRBJ2-5; 9 nucleotides align to TRBD1. The DNA end lines up better with TRBJ2-7; the J call may be wrong. Germline V gene lookup returns CDR1 MGHRA and CDR2 YSYEKL. The CDR3 length is 16 residues. As DNA, the CDR3 is TGCGCCAGCAGCCAAGGGGGACAGGGCTCCTCCTACGAGCAGTACTTC. This sequence encodes CASSQGGQGSSYEQYF.

The chain carries TRBV29-1 and TRBJ2-5; possibly TRBD1 for D (5 bases). The length of the CDR3 is 12 residues. The V end lost 7 bases, the J end lost 2 bases, and 11 bases lay between the germline ends. Germline assignment: CDR1 SQVTM and CDR2 ANQGSEA. The CDR3 DNA reads as TGCAGCGGAGAACAGGCGCAAGAGACCCAGTACTTC. This translates into CSGEQAQETQYF.

The chain is built from TRBV12-3 or TRBV12-4 and TRBJ2-3, with D perhaps TRBD2 (5 bases). CDR3 length: 13 amino acids. V was trimmed by 5 bases and J by 11 bases, leaving 17 bases between them. CDR3 nucleotide sequence: TGTGCCAGCAGTCGATCTTTGGAGGAGGAGCAGTATTTT. Translation: CASSRSLEEEQYF.

The V call is TRBV5-1, the J call TRBJ1-2; D is perhaps TRBD1 (5 bases). This CDR3 is built from 12 residues. V was trimmed by 3 bases and J by 8 bases, leaving 11 bases between them. Germline CDR1 reads SGHRS; CDR2 reads YFSETQ. The CDR3 spells CASSSRGDGYTF. The CDR3 DNA reads as TGCGCCAGCAGCTCGAGGGGTGACGGCTACACCTTC.

The chain recombines TRBV11-2 with TRBJ2-5, with 8 bases fitting TRBD2. Germline loops: CDR1 SGHAT, CDR2 FQNNGV. Unmatched junction bases numbered 8, after V lost 3 bases and J lost 2 bases. The CDR3 covers 16 residues. The CDR3 is CASSFVGGERQETQYF. The DNA of the CDR3 is TGTGCCAGCAGCTTCGTCGGGGGGGAACGGCAAGAGACCCAGTACTTC.

A few counts support this clonotype. This chain joins TRBV9 and TRBJ2-1, with D hard to call. The V end lost 4 bases, the J end lost 3 bases, and 11 bases lay between the germline ends. This CDR3 has 14 residues. The germline CDR1 and CDR2 sequences are SGDLS and YYNGEE. The CDR3 is CASSPRPLYNEQFF. The CDR3 DNA reads TGTGCCAGCAGCCCCCGTCCACTCTACAATGAGCAGTTCTTC. Filled out from reference TRBV9 and TRBJ2-1, the complete variable domain reads DSGVTQTPKHLITATGQRVTLRCSPRSGDLSVYWYQQSLDQGLQFLIQYYNGEERAKGNILERFSAQQFPDLHSELNLSSLELGDSALYFCASSPRPLYNEQFFGPGTRLTVL.

The chain couples TRBV29-1 to TRBJ2-1; unclear D gene. Germline V gene lookup returns CDR1 SQVTM and CDR2 ANQGSEA. Trimming cost V 8 bases and J 5 bases, with 7 bases left between them. The CDR3 totals 10 residues. The CDR3 protein is CSYEDNEQFF. The CDR3 region has the DNA TGCAGCTATGAGGACAATGAGCAGTTCTTC.

The rearrangement links TRBV7-9 to TRBJ2-3; TRBD2 agrees at 10 bases. Germline CDR1 SEHNR, CDR2 FQNEAQ (reference sequence). The ends lost 1 base at V and 7 bases at J; junction bases unmatched: 8. The CDR3 totals 16 residues. This CDR3 reads CASSLGLSGRSYTQYF. The CDR3, as DNA: TGTGCCAGCAGCTTAGGCCTTAGCGGGAGGTCCTATACGCAGTATTTT.

In the case of this clonotype: Germline and junction disagree at one end, which may indicate a read error. The rearrangement uses TRBV10-3 and TRBJ2-5, with a tentative D call TRBD1 (5 bases). Germline lookup yields CDR1 ENHRY and CDR2 SYGVKD. The CDR3 totals 15 residues. The CDR3 DNA is TGTGCCATCAATGAGCCTTGGGGCTTACAAGAGACCCAGTACTTC. Amino acids: CAINEPWGLQETQYF.

J is TRBJ2-1 and V is TRBV20-1; weak D call: TRBD2 (5 bases). V shed 3 bases and J shed 0 bases, with 12 bases lying between them. The germline gives CDR1 DFQATT, CDR2 SNEGSKA (reference sequence). There are 15 residues in the CDR3. CDR3 sequence: CSARAGSSSYNEQFF. The CDR3 nucleotides read TGCAGTGCTAGGGCGGGCTCGAGCTCCTACAATGAGCAGTTCTTC.

The sample holds one count of this clonotype. This chain joins TRBV6-2 or TRBV6-3 and TRBJ2-3, with TRBD2 identical over 7 bases. The germline V gene has CDR1 MNHEY and CDR2 SVGEGT. J gave up 5 bases and V 6 bases, and 14 bases lay outside the gene matches. The CDR3 runs to 16 residues. CDR3 sequence (DNA): TGTGCCAGCAGAGGTACAGGCGGCCGGGAGGTAGATACGCAGTATTTT. This gives the protein CASRGTGGREVDTQYF.

The chain joins TRBV18 to TRBJ2-1; 12 nucleotides match TRBD2. The CDR3 runs to 16 residues. Trimming at V came to 3 bases and at J to 7 bases, leaving 7 bases not matched to a gene. CDR1 is KGHSH and CDR2 is LQKENI in the germline V gene. In DNA form, the CDR3 reads TGTGCCAGCTCACCTCGACTAGCGGGAGACAGGAATGAGCAGTTCTTC. It translates to CASSPRLAGDRNEQFF. The complete variable domain, with remaining parts taken from reference TRBV18 and TRBJ2-1, reads NAGVMQNPRHLVRRRGQEARLRCSPMKGHSHVYWYRQLPEEGLKFMVYLQKENIIDESGMPKERFSAEFPKEGPSILRIQQVVRGDSAAYFCASSPRLAGDRNEQFFGPGTRLTVL.